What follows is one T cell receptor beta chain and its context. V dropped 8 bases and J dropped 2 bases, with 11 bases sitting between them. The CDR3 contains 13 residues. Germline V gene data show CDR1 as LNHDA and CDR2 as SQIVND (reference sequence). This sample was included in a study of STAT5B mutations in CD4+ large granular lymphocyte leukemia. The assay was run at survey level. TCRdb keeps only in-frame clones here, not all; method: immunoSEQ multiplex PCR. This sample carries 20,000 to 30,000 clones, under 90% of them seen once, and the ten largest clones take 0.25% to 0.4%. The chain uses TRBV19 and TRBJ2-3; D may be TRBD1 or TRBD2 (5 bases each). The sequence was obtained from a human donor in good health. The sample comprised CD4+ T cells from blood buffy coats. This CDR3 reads CASEGRYTDTQYF. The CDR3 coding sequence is TGTGCCAGTGAGGGACGCTACACAGATACGCAGTATTTT. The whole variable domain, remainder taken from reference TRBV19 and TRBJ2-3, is DGGITQSPKYLFRKEGQNVTLSCEQNLNHDAMYWYRQDPGQGLRLIYYSQIVNDFQKGDIAEGYSVSREKKESFPLTVTSAQKNPTAFYLCASEGRYTDTQYFGPGTRLTVL.